This record covers a single T cell receptor (beta chain). Antigen specificity is unknown. This entry is derived from a study of cytomegalovirus exposure and HLA in healthy donors. CDR3 length: 15 amino acids. Losses at the gene ends were 3 bases for V and 5 bases for J; bases not matched to a gene: 4. Looked up from germline, CDR1 is MNHEY and CDR2 is SVGAGI. This PCR relied on a set of 60 Vbeta primers and 13 Jbeta primers. Profiling relied on immunoSEQ multiplex PCR, and the TCRdb table lists in-frame clones only, not all of them. Among approximately 190,000 clones, roughly 80% were seen once, and the ten largest hold roughly 6.7%. Study results and caveats: Listed as cytomegalovirus-associated were approximately 160 TCR beta chains.

This sequence was found in a man between 35 and 55 years old in good health and CMV-seropositive. V and J are TRBV6-5 and TRBJ2-1; 10 bases agree with TRBD2. Sequencing input: PBMCs. Written as DNA, the CDR3 is TGTGCCAGCAGTTATAGGCTAGCGGGGGACAATGAGCAGTTCTTC. Protein product: CASSYRLAGDNEQFF.